One and the same sample provided the 16 T cell receptor beta chains below, sequenced in a study of CD39 and CD103 CD8 tumor-infiltrating T cells (dated by TCRdb to between 2017 and 2018). Library generation was performed with the immunoSEQ multiplex PCR assay. As stored in TCRdb, this immuneACCESS dataset retains in-frame rearrangements with V and J assigned. A fraction of the clones does not appear; measured against another copy, unresolved V genes explain less than half of the discrepancy, and the remainder lacks a known reason. The sample includes roughly 15,000 clones, with over 80% observed a single time. The ten most abundant clones make up 3.5% to 5.5% of the sample. Sequences were obtained from CD8+ T cells sorted from blood. The cell subset or site tag for this specimen amounts to: total memory CD8 T cells (CD45RA-CCR7+/-) from blood or uninvolved lymph node. All receptors come from a human donor with head and neck squamous cell carcinoma.

This rearrangement joins TRBV30 to TRBJ1-6, with D uncertain. The CDR3 contains 17 residues. Trimming pared 1 base from V and 6 bases from J, leaving 19 bases between. Germline CDR1 and CDR2: GTSNPN and SVGIG (reference sequence). The DNA of the CDR3 is TGTGCCTGGAGTGGCGGTTTAGGGAACATCTTTAATTCACCCCTCCACTTT. Its protein product is CAWSGGLGNIFNSPLHF.

This chain links TRBV5-4 with TRBJ1-1; D gene ambiguous. V dropped 4 bases and J dropped 4 bases, with 17 bases sitting between them. CDR1 is SGHNT and CDR2 is YYREEE in the germline V gene (reference sequence). CDR3 length: 15 residues. CDR3 loop: CASSSEDLWGTEAFF. Written as DNA, the CDR3 is TGTGCCAGCAGCAGTGAGGACTTGTGGGGCACTGAAGCTTTCTTT. Drawing the rest from reference TRBV5-4 and TRBJ1-1, the complete variable domain is ETGVTQSPTHLIKTRGQQVTLRCSSQSGHNTVSWYQQALGQGPQFIFQYYREEENGRGNFPPRFSGLQFPNYSSELNVNALELDDSALYLCASSSEDLWGTEAFFGQGTRLTVV.

The chain carries TRBV19 and TRBJ1-5; TRBD1 aligns across 7 bases. The germline CDR1 and CDR2 sequences are LNHDA and SQIVND (reference sequence). The CDR3 totals 15 residues. The junction had 8 bases not matched to a gene; V was cut back by 6 bases and J by 3 bases. The CDR3 coding sequence is TGTGCCAGTAGCCGAACAGGGGTTAACAATCAGCCCCAGCATTTT. Translating gives CASSRTGVNNQPQHF.

The rearrangement uses TRBV6-4 and TRBJ1-2; TRBD1 matches at 9 bases. The V segment lost 4 bases and the J segment 5 bases; nucleotides outside the gene matches: 8. The length of the CDR3 is 15 residues. Germline V gene data show CDR1 as MRHNA and CDR2 as SNTAGT. The CDR3 loop is CASSGETGTGYGYTF. The CDR3, as DNA: TGTGCCAGCAGTGGGGAAACCGGGACAGGGTATGGCTACACCTTC.

The chain joins TRBV13 to TRBJ1-1, with D maybe TRBD1 (5 bases). The CDR3 has 15 residues. The germline CDR1 and CDR2 sequences are PRHDT and FYEKMQ (reference sequence). Trimming cost V 6 bases and J 2 bases, with 16 bases left between them. CDR3 amino acids: CASRMGGRPNTEAFF. Here the CDR3 DNA reads TGTGCCAGCAGAATGGGGGGGAGACCAAACACTGAAGCTTTCTTT.

This chain joins TRBV4-1 and TRBJ1-6; possibly TRBD1 for D (6 bases). Germline CDR1 MGHRA, CDR2 YSYEKL. V shed 1 base and J shed 7 bases, with 20 bases lying between them. The length of the CDR3 is 18 residues. CDR3 amino acids: CASSQVPGDKSFNSPLHF. CDR3 sequence (DNA): TGCGCCAGCAGCCAAGTACCTGGGGACAAGAGTTTCAATTCACCCCTCCACTTT.

This clone was counted once. V gene TRBV5-4 combines with J gene TRBJ2-7; 12 bases align to TRBD1. The V segment lost 4 bases and the J segment 3 bases; nucleotides outside the gene matches: 11. The CDR3 length is 17 residues. CDR1 and CDR2 (germline): SGHNT, YYREEE (reference sequence). The chain's CDR3 is CASSPGTGGGSDYEQYF. The DNA of the CDR3 is TGTGCCAGCAGCCCCGGGACAGGGGGCGGTTCGGACTACGAGCAGTACTTC.

This rearrangement joins TRBV4-1 to TRBJ2-7; D is unclear. Germline assignment: CDR1 MGHRA and CDR2 YSYEKL. Trimming cost V 6 bases and J 0 bases, with 18 bases left between them. The CDR3 contains 16 residues. The CDR3 region has the DNA TGCGCCAGCAGGCAGGCTCCGGACCGTAGCTCCTACGAGCAGTACTTC. Translating gives CASRQAPDRSSYEQYF.

The CDR3 DNA sequence: TGTGCCAGCAGCCTCCCCAGGGCGGGGGCGCTGGACACCGGGGAGCTGTTTTTT. This translates into CASSLPRAGALDTGELFF. This chain joins TRBV28 and TRBJ2-2; the D gene is possibly TRBD2 (7 bases). Germline CDR1 reads MDHEN; CDR2 reads SYDVKM. V gave up 6 bases and J gave up 3 bases, with 23 bases separating them. The CDR3 length is 18 residues.

The chain joins TRBV4-2 to TRBJ1-5; TRBD1 aligns across 9 bases. Per the germline V gene, CDR1 is LGHNA and CDR2 is YNFKEQ. The CDR3 runs 19 residues. The trim removed 0 bases at V and 2 bases at J, leaving 11 bases unmatched. The CDR3 DNA is TGTGCCAGCAGCCAAGATAGAGCGACAGGGGGTCCGGGCAATCAGCCCCAGCATTTT. This encodes CASSQDRATGGPGNQPQHF.

The CDR3 spells CASSEARIGTGQETQYF. In DNA form, the CDR3 reads TGTGCCAGCAGTGAAGCTCGGATCGGGACAGGACAAGAGACCCAGTACTTC. The chain joins TRBV6-1 to TRBJ2-5; 8 bases are a match to TRBD1. The germline V gene encodes CDR1 MNHNS and CDR2 SASEGT. The CDR3 contains 17 residues. V lost 0 bases to trimming and J lost 2 bases; unmatched junction nucleotides: 8.

This chain connects TRBV5-1 to TRBJ1-1; D gene uncertain. The length of the CDR3 is 15 residues. The V end was cut by 0 bases, the J end by 1 base, with 10 bases between. Germline assignment: CDR1 SGHRS and CDR2 YFSETQ. The CDR3 sequence is CASSLERSGNTEAFF. CDR3 nucleotides: TGCGCCAGCAGCTTGGAAAGGTCGGGGAACACTGAAGCTTTCTTT.

V and J are TRBV19 and TRBJ1-2; 7 bases line up with TRBD1. Trimming took 1 base from V and 6 from J; bases not matched to a gene: 8. Germline lookup yields CDR1 LNHDA and CDR2 SQIVND (reference sequence). The CDR3 runs to 15 residues. In DNA form, the CDR3 reads TGTGCCAGTAGTATAGGGGTAGGGGGCGCGGATGGCTACACCTTC. Its translation is CASSIGVGGADGYTF.

CDR3 sequence reads: CASSQDPGETGYYGYTF. CDR3 bases: TGCGCCAGCAGCCAAGATCCAGGGGAGACGGGTTACTATGGCTACACCTTC. The chain carries TRBV4-1 and TRBJ1-2; possibly TRBD1 for D (6 bases). Trimming shortened V by 0 bases and J by 3 bases, and 17 bases separated the two germline ends. The germline gives CDR1 MGHRA, CDR2 YSYEKL. The CDR3 is 17 residues long.

V is TRBV28 and J is TRBJ1-4; no reliable D call. Germline V gene sequence: CDR1 MDHEN, CDR2 SYDVKM. The CDR3 has 15 residues. V was cut by 8 bases and J by 0 bases, with 13 bases left in between. The CDR3: CASVGMFATNEKLFF. The CDR3 DNA sequence: TGTGCCAGCGTGGGCATGTTTGCAACTAATGAAAAACTGTTTTTT. Full variable domain (missing parts from reference TRBV28 and TRBJ1-4): DVKVTQSSRYLVKRTGEKVFLECVQDMDHENMFWYRQDPGLGLRLIYFSYDVKMKEKGDIPEGYSVSREKKERFSLILESASTNQTSMYLCASVGMFATNEKLFFGSGTQLSVL.

The V call is TRBV5-1, the J call TRBJ1-4; possible D gene TRBD1, 5 bases. V was pared by 4 bases and J by 3 bases, with 19 bases between. The CDR3 has 17 amino acids. Looked up from germline, CDR1 is SGHRS and CDR2 is YFSETQ. The CDR3 sequence: CASSQHLGTGPNEKLFF. The CDR3 nucleotides are TGCGCCAGCAGCCAACACTTAGGGACGGGACCTAATGAAAAACTGTTTTTT.